This TCR beta chain was sequenced in a study of metastatic and nonmetastatic thyroid tumors. Every patient was untreated before thyroid surgery. In this sample, this clone turned up many times. What it binds is unknown. Findings and caveats of the study: According to reports, the diversity of TCR beta was significantly higher in malignant thyroid tumors than in benign nodules, and this held in both blood and tumor samples.

The germline gives CDR1 DFQATT, CDR2 SNEGSKA (reference sequence). Trimming removed 6 bases at V and 8 bases at J, with 23 bases between. The CDR3 runs 15 residues. Study processing details: A classifier for distant metastasis in papillary thyroid cancer was constructed using CDR3 differences observed across clinicopathological groups. TCRdb reanalyzed the PCR reads via MiXCR. The V and J calls shown here were made by TCRdb, not taken from the authors' results. Among approximately 35,000 clones listed, 20% to 25% were seen once. This sequence originates from a male donor with papillary thyroid cancer or a benign thyroid nodule (not recorded which). Some clones in this sample may be carry-over from other donors' samples. Sample: tumor tissue. The V gene is TRBV20-1, the J gene TRBJ2-1; weak D call: TRBD2 (6 bases). Here the CDR3 DNA reads TGCAGTGCCCCTTCGGCGGGGCGTGGGCCCGATGAGCAGTTCTTC. This sequence encodes CSAPSAGRGPDEQFF.